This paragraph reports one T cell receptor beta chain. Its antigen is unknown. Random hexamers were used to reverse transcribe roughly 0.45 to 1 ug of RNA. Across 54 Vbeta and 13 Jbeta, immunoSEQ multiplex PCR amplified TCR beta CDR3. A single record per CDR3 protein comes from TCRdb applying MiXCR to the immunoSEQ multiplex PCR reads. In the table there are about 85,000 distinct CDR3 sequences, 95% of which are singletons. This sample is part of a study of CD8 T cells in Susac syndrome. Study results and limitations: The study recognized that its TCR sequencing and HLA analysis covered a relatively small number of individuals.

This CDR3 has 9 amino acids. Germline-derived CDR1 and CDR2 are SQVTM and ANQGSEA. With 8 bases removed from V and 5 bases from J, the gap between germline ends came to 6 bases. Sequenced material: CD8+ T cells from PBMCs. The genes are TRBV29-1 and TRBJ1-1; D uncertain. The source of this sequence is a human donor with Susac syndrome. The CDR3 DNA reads TGCAGCAACTCGACTGAAGCTTTCTTT. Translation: CSNSTEAFF.